Following are 8 T cell receptor beta chains from one sample sequenced in a study of blood T cell repertoires in COVID-19. Method: immunoSEQ multiplex PCR; TCRdb's copy keeps in-frame clones and lacks some. Here the sample spans about 61,000 clones, over 75% being singletons. Sequenced sample: peripheral blood. Receptors originate from a man older than 75 in a cohort sampled during active COVID-19.

This rearrangement joins TRBV19 to TRBJ1-2; no clear D gene. This CDR3 comprises 14 residues. Germline V gene lookup returns CDR1 LNHDA and CDR2 SQIVND (reference sequence). V lost 3 bases to trimming and J lost 5 bases, with 13 bases between them. CDR3 nucleotides: TGTGCCAGTAGTATCCCCAACAGAATTTATGGCTACACCTTC. It translates to CASSIPNRIYGYTF.

The rearrangement links TRBV11-3 to TRBJ2-1; TRBD2 agrees at 7 bases. From germline, CDR1 is SGHNT and CDR2 YENEEA. CDR3 length: 15 amino acids. Unmatched junction bases numbered 3, after V lost 1 base and J lost 3 bases. CDR3 residues: CASSLGGGLYNEQFF. CDR3 in DNA: TGTGCCAGCAGCTTAGGCGGGGGTCTCTACAATGAGCAGTTCTTC.

The chain links TRBV7-9 to TRBJ2-3, with 10 nucleotides matching TRBD2. From germline, CDR1 is SEHNR and CDR2 FQNEAQ (reference sequence). The ends lost 0 bases at V and 4 bases at J; junction bases unmatched: 7. The CDR3 loop spans 17 amino acids. The CDR3 reads CASSLASGTSVSDTQYF. In DNA form, the CDR3 reads TGTGCCAGCAGCTTAGCGTCGGGGACTAGCGTATCAGATACGCAGTATTTT.

The chain links TRBV7-2 to TRBJ1-5; 12 nucleotides align to TRBD1. The CDR3 has 14 residues. J was trimmed by 7 bases and V by 4 bases; bases with no gene match: 2. CDR1 is SGHTA and CDR2 is FQGNSA in the germline V gene. The CDR3 sequence: CASSWGQGAQPQHF. The CDR3 DNA follows: TGTGCCAGCAGCTGGGGACAGGGGGCACAGCCCCAGCATTTT.

This sequence joins TRBV3-1 (or the pseudogene TRBV3-2) and TRBJ1-1; a weak D match, TRBD1 (5 bases). V shed 1 base and J shed 8 bases, with 8 bases lying between them. In germline, CDR1 is LGHDT, CDR2 YNNKEL (reference sequence). The CDR3 has 12 amino acids. CDR3 coding DNA: TGTGCCAGCAGCCAAGCGAGGACAGAAGCTTTCTTT. It specifies CASSQARTEAFF.

The CDR3 sequence: CASSIGGDYGYTF. The CDR3 DNA reads TGTGCCAGTAGTATAGGCGGGGACTATGGCTACACCTTC. The gene calls are TRBV19 and TRBJ1-2; D is ambiguous. The germline gives CDR1 LNHDA, CDR2 SQIVND (reference sequence). The CDR3 is made up of 13 amino acids. V dropped 1 base and J dropped 3 bases, with 6 bases sitting between them.

This clone was seen just once. V is TRBV19 and J is TRBJ2-7; TRBD2 matches at 9 bases. The ends lost 4 bases at V and 7 bases at J; junction bases unmatched: 5. Looked up from germline, CDR1 is LNHDA and CDR2 is SQIVND (reference sequence). CDR3 length: 13 amino acids. The CDR3 bases are TGTGCCAGTAGTAGCGGGGGGGCCGGAGAGCAGTACTTC. It translates to CASSSGGAGEQYF.

The CDR3 loop reads CASSRAGAYGYTF. The CDR3 nucleotides are TGTGCCAGCAGTCGAGCAGGGGCCTATGGCTACACCTTC. V usage is TRBV6-5 and J usage is TRBJ1-2, with a tentative D call TRBD1 (6 bases). CDR1 MNHEY and CDR2 SVGAGI come from the germline V gene. CDR3 size: 13 residues. Trimming pared 5 bases from V and 4 bases from J, leaving 11 bases between.